The subject of this entry is one TCR beta chain. Its target is unknown. CD8 cells classed as naive were CD45RO-negative and positively selected for CCR7, excluding terminally differentiated effector memory CD45RA+ cells. The protocol was immunoSEQ multiplex PCR, while the TCRdb copy is restricted to in-frame clones and leaves out a portion. This table has some 740,000 clones, about 91% appearing once. The data stem from a study of shared clonotypes between healthy human individuals. Study information: Donors had three CD4 naive, three CD4 memory, two CD8 naive and one CD8 memory plate apiece.

General observations from the study: A few donors held approximately 5% of naive CD4 clonotypes in common.

The sequenced sample was naive CD8+ T cells sorted from blood. The receptor was derived from a young man in good health.

The CDR3: CASSYSGISGSEQFF. The CDR3 nucleotides are TGTGCCAGCAGTTACTCAGGGATTAGCGGGAGTGAGCAGTTCTTC. This chain links TRBV6-6 with TRBJ2-1; the match to TRBD2 covers 9 bases. This CDR3 is 15 amino acids long. J lost 9 bases, V lost 0 bases, and 6 bases had no gene match. Germline lookup yields CDR1 MNHNY and CDR2 SVGAGI (reference sequence).